These 14 T cell receptor beta chains were sequenced from one sample in a study of immune characterization of retroperitoneal liposarcoma. MiXCR, applied by TCRdb to the PCR reads, yields one record per CDR3 protein. The table records about 9,700 distinct CDR3 sequences, about 27% of them present only once. Sequencing was performed on tumor tissue. The receptors derive from a female donor with retroperitoneal liposarcoma.

This clonotype is labeled as medium-sized. The rearrangement links TRBV6-1 to TRBJ2-1; D not certain. The J call may not be correct, given that the DNA end is closer to TRBJ2-7. The CDR3 contains 12 residues. In germline, CDR1 is MNHNS, CDR2 SASEGT. The CDR3 region is CASSEWVYEQYF. The CDR3 DNA sequence: TGTGCCAGCAGTGAATGGGTCTACGAGCAGTACTTC.

This clonotype rates as large. The CDR3 region is CASNPGGTITYEQYF. In DNA form, the CDR3 reads TGTGCCAGCAATCCGGGGGGGACCATAACCTACGAGCAGTACTTC. The genes are TRBV7-2 and TRBJ2-7; 8 positions agree with TRBD2. With 7 bases clipped from V and 2 bases from J, the junction kept 10 bases outside the gene matches. Germline V lookup: CDR1 SGHTA, CDR2 FQGNSA. This CDR3 comprises 15 residues. The whole variable domain, filled in from reference TRBV7-2 and TRBJ2-7, reads GAGVSQSPSNKVTEKGKDVELRCDPISGHTALYWYRQSLGQGLEFLIYFQGNSAPDKSGLPSDRFSAERTGGSVSTLTIQRTQQEDSAVYLCASNPGGTITYEQYFGPGTRLTVT.

This clonotype is labeled medium-sized. The gene calls are TRBV6-1 and TRBJ2-1, with D possibly TRBD1 on 6 matching bases. Germline V lookup: CDR1 MNHNS, CDR2 SASEGT. The CDR3 is made up of 16 amino acids. Trimming stripped 5 bases from V and 10 bases from J, with 24 bases between. The CDR3 coding sequence is TGTGCCAGCAGTTTGCCCGCCGGTACAGGGTGGTACGAGCAGTTCTTC. The encoded protein is CASSLPAGTGWYEQFF.

V gene TRBV24-1 combines with J gene TRBJ2-3; 12 bases are a match to TRBD2. The CDR3 is made up of 17 amino acids. CDR1 and CDR2 (germline): KGHDR, SFDVKD. J was trimmed by 1 base and V by 2 bases; bases with no gene match: 3. The CDR3 nucleotides read TGTGCCACCAGTGATTCTAGCGGGGGGGCGGGCACAGATACGCAGTATTTT. It yields the protein CATSDSSGGAGTDTQYF.

The chain has TRBV24-1 and TRBJ2-1; D is unclear. The CDR3 loop spans 17 amino acids. V lost 1 base and J 8 bases, leaving 20 bases between the germline ends. The germline V gene has CDR1 KGHDR and CDR2 SFDVKD. CDR3 bases: TGTGCCACCAGTGATTTCCGAGATGCCTCCCATCGGGATGAGCAGTTCTTC. Protein product: CATSDFRDASHRDEQFF.

This clonotype qualifies as medium-sized (0.01 to 0.1%). The chain employs TRBV7-6 and TRBJ2-1; 13 bases match TRBD2. This CDR3 comprises 14 residues. Trimming at V came to 4 bases and at J to 6 bases, leaving 0 bases not matched to a gene. Germline V gives CDR1 SGHVS, CDR2 FNYEAQ. The CDR3 DNA reads as TGTGCCAGCAGCTGGACTAGCGGGAGCAATGAGCAGTTCTTC. This sequence encodes CASSWTSGSNEQFF.

The gene calls are TRBV7-8 and TRBJ2-1; 12 bases align to TRBD2. Germline loops: CDR1 SGHVS, CDR2 FQNEAQ. V dropped 5 bases and J dropped 9; count of bases not matched to a gene: 8. This CDR3 spans 15 amino acids. CDR3 loop: CASSPVASGRGEQFF. The CDR3 bases are TGTGCCAGCAGCCCAGTCGCTAGCGGGAGGGGTGAGCAGTTCTTC.

The V call is TRBV6-5, the J call TRBJ2-3, with TRBD2 identical over 11 bases. Germline V gene lookup returns CDR1 MNHEY and CDR2 SVGAGI. The ends lost 6 bases at V and 6 bases at J; junction bases unmatched: 11. The CDR3 is made up of 16 amino acids. Here the CDR3 DNA reads TGTGCCAGCAGACCCTTAGCGGGAGGGTACCGGGATACGCAGTATTTT. This codes for CASRPLAGGYRDTQYF.

The V and J genes are TRBV12-3 or TRBV12-4 and TRBJ1-6; D is undetermined. With 5 bases removed from V and 6 bases from J, the gap between germline ends came to 11 bases. This CDR3 is built from 14 residues. In nucleotides, the CDR3 is TGTGCCAGCAGTCCCCGGGTCCGTAATTCACCCCTCCACTTT. This translates into CASSPRVRNSPLHF.

The genes are TRBV7-2 and TRBJ2-1, with 7 bases aligning to TRBD2. Looked up from germline, CDR1 is SGHTA and CDR2 is FQGNSA. Unmatched junction bases numbered 11, after V lost 3 bases and J lost 12 bases. The CDR3 totals 14 residues. DNA of the CDR3: TGTGCCAGCAGCTTCGGGGGGTCCACAGATACGCAGTTCTTC. It encodes CASSFGGSTDTQFF.

This clonotype has at least ten counts. The chain recombines TRBV6-1 with TRBJ2-5, with D possibly called TRBD1 or TRBD2 (5 bases each). Germline V gene data show CDR1 as MNHNS and CDR2 as SASEGT. Deletions cut 5 bases from V and 5 bases from J, with 6 bases between. The CDR3 totals 11 residues. This chain's CDR3 is CASSWGETQYF. The CDR3, as DNA: TGTGCCAGCAGTTGGGGGGAGACCCAGTACTTC.

This clonotype was seen repeatedly, ten times or more. The chain links TRBV7-2 to TRBJ2-1; no firm D call. The CDR3 extends over 13 amino acids. V was cut by 2 bases and J by 10 bases, with 12 bases left in between. Germline V gene lookup returns CDR1 SGHTA and CDR2 FQGNSA. This CDR3 reads CASSLRPLFEQFF. CDR3 DNA sequence: TGTGCCAGCAGCTTACGCCCTCTGTTCGAGCAGTTCTTC. The full variable domain, with the rest looked up from reference TRBV7-2 and TRBJ2-1, is GAGVSQSPSNKVTEKGKDVELRCDPISGHTALYWYRQSLGQGLEFLIYFQGNSAPDKSGLPSDRFSAERTGGSVSTLTIQRTQQEDSAVYLCASSLRPLFEQFFGPGTRLTVL.

This clonotype was counted only a few times. The V and J genes are TRBV12-3 or TRBV12-4 and TRBJ2-1; no definite D call. The CDR3 sequence is 15 residues long. The V and J ends lost 4 bases and 2 bases respectively, with 12 bases between them. In DNA form, the CDR3 reads TGTGCCAGCAGTTCAGACATTGGGGCCTACAATGAGCAGTTCTTC. Translation gives CASSSDIGAYNEQFF.

At least ten counts were recorded for this clonotype. The rearrangement links TRBV6-1 to TRBJ1-1; no reliable D call. Trimming pared 3 bases from V and 5 bases from J, leaving 13 bases between. The V gene's germline CDR1 is MNHNS and CDR2 SASEGT. The CDR3 consists of 14 residues. The CDR3 DNA sequence: TGTGCCAGCAGTGACAGGTCCACGGGGACTGAAGCTTTCTTT. Its protein is CASSDRSTGTEAFF.